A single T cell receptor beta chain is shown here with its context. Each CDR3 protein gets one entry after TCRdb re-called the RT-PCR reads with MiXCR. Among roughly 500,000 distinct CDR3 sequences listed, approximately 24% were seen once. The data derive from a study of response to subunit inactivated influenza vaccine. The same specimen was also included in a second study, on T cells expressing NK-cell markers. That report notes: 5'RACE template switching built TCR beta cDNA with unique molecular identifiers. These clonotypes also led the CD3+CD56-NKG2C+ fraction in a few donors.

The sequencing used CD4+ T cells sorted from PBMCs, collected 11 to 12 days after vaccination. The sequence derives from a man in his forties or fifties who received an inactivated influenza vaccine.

CDR3 sequence (DNA): TGTGCCAGCAGTTTCTCAGGTTCCGAGACCCAGTACTTC. Protein sequence: CASSFSGSETQYF. J is TRBJ2-5 and V is TRBV12-3 or TRBV12-4; no reliable D call. The CDR3 extends over 13 amino acids. V lost 3 bases and J 5 bases, leaving 10 bases between the germline ends.